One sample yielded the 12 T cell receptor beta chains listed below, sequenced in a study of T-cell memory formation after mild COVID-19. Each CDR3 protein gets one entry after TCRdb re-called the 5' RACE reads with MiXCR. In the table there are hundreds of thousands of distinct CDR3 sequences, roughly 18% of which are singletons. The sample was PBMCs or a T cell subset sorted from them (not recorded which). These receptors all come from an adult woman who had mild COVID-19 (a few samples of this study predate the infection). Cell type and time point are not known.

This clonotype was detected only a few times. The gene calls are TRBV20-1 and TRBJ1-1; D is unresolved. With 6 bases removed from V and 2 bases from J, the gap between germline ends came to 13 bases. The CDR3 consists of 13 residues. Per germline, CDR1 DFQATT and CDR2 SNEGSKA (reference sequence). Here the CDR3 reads CSAGGGSNTEAFF. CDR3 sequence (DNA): TGCAGTGCCGGCGGCGGGTCCAACACTGAAGCTTTCTTT.

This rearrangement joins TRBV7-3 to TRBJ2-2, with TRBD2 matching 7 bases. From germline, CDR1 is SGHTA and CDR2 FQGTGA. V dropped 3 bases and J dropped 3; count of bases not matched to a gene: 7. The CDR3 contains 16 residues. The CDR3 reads CASSFRRDYYTGELFF. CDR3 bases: TGTGCCAGCAGCTTCCGCCGGGACTATTACACCGGGGAGCTGTTTTTT. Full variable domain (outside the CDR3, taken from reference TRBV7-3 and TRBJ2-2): GAGVSQTPSNKVTEKGKYVELRCDPISGHTALYWYRQSLGQGPEFLIYFQGTGAADDSGLPNDRFFAVRPEGSVSTLKIQRTERGDSAVYLCASSFRRDYYTGELFFGEGSRLTVL.

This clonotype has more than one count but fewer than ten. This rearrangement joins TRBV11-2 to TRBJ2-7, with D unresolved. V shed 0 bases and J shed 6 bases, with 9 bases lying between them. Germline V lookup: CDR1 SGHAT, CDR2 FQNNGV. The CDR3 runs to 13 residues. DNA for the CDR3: TGTGCCAGCAGCTTAGATACCCGTACCGAGCAGTACTTC. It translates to CASSLDTRTEQYF.

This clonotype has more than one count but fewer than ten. CDR3 sequence (DNA): TGTGCCGACCAGACAGGGCCGGGGGGCAGACATAATCAGCCCCAGCATTTT. It is translated as CADQTGPGGRHNQPQHF. The V and J genes are TRBV24-1 and TRBJ1-5; 7 nucleotides match TRBD1. J lost 4 bases, V lost 12 bases, and 20 bases had no gene match. CDR3 length: 17 residues. Germline V gives CDR1 KGHDR, CDR2 SFDVKD.

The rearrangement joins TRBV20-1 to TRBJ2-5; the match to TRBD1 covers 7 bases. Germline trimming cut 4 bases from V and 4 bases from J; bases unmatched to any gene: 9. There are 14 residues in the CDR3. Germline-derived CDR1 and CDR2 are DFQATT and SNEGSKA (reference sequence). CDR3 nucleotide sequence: TGCAGTGCTAATTTCCGGGACAGCTTAGAGACCCAGTACTTC. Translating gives CSANFRDSLETQYF.

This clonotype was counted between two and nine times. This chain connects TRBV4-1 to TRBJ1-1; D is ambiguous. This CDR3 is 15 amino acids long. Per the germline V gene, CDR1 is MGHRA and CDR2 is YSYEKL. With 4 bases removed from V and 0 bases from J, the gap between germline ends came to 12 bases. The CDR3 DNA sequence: TGCGCCAGCAGCCTCCGGACCGGTATGAACACTGAAGCTTTCTTT. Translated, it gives CASSLRTGMNTEAFF.

DNA of the CDR3: TGCAGCGTTCGAGTCGGGTCCCTCTACGAGCAGTACTTC. It codes for CSVRVGSLYEQYF. The chain is built from TRBV29-1 and TRBJ2-7; no clear D gene. This CDR3 is 13 amino acids long. The V gene lost 5 bases and the J gene lost 3 bases, with 14 bases spanning the gap. Germline values: CDR1 SQVTM, CDR2 ANQGSEA.

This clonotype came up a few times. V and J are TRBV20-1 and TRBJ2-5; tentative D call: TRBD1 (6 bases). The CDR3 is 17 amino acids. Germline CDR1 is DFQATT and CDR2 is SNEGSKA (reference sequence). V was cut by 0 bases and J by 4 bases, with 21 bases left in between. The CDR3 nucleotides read TGCAGTGCTAGAGACAGGGGAGAGGTCTGGGGGCCAGAGACCCAGTACTTC. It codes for CSARDRGEVWGPETQYF.

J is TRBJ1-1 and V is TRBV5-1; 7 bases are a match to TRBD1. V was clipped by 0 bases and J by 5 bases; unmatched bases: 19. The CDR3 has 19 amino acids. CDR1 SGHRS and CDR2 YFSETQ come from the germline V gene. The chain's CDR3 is CASSLAVGLKGGAGTEAFF. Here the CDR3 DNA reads TGCGCCAGCAGCTTGGCCGTTGGCCTTAAAGGGGGCGCGGGGACTGAAGCTTTCTTT. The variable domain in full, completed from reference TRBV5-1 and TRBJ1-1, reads KAGVTQTPRYLIKTRGQQVTLSCSPISGHRSVSWYQQTPGQGLQFLFEYFSETQRNKGNFPGRFSGRQFSNSRSEMNVSTLELGDSALYLCASSLAVGLKGGAGTEAFFGQGTRLTVV.

In nucleotides, the CDR3 is TGTGCCAGCAGAGTAGCGGGAGGGCCCTCCTACGAGCAGTACTTC. Translated, it gives CASRVAGGPSYEQYF. The chain couples TRBV2 to TRBJ2-7, with TRBD2 identical over 11 bases. The trim removed 6 bases at V and 0 bases at J, leaving 4 bases unmatched. CDR3 length equals 15 residues. CDR1 is SNHLY, CDR2 FYNNEI, per germline.

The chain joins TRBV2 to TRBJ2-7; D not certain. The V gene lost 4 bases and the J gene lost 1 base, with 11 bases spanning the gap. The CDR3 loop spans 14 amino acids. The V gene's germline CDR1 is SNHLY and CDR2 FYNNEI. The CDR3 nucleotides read TGTGCCAGCAGTGGTTACGGTGGGTCCTACGAGCAGTACTTC. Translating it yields CASSGYGGSYEQYF.

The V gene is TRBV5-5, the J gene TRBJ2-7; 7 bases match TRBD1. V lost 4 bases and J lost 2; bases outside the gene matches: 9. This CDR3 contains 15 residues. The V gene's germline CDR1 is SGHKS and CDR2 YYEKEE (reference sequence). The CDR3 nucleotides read TGTGCCAGCAGCCTCCGGACAGGCCGCCCCTACGAGCAGTACTTC. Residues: CASSLRTGRPYEQYF.